The sequence of this T cell receptor beta chain was determined in a study of prognosis after radiotherapy for stage I lung cancer. About the research overall: Each non-small cell lung cancer patient was deemed medically inoperable.

V lost 3 bases to trimming and J lost 6 bases, with 9 bases between them. The CDR3 is made up of 11 amino acids. Germline-derived CDR1 and CDR2 are DFQATT and SNEGSKA (reference sequence). As concerns this clonotype: The antigen is not known.

Template was genomic DNA; TCR beta CDR3 amplified in two multiplex PCR rounds. Every TRBV and TRBJ gene had its own specific primer in first-round PCR. TCRdb itself ran the multiplex PCR reads through MiXCR, one entry per CDR3 protein. Of about 21,000 distinct CDR3 sequences in the sample, roughly 41% were seen once. The patients, who had no history of other malignancies and had received no prior chemotherapy or radiotherapy, were all found to be node-negative on CT and PET/CT. Study-level findings and limits: Lower Shannon entropy after stereotactic body radiation therapy was observed in patients who went on to develop distant metastases. Divergent TRBV and TRBJ gene usage has reportedly been observed between patients with and without metastases.

The sequences come from PBMCs, collected before or after stereotactic body radiation therapy (not recorded which). The chain is built from TRBV20-1 and TRBJ2-7; no firm D call. The source of this sequence is a donor of 50 years or more with non-small cell lung cancer. The CDR3 reads CSASRAVEQYF. CDR3 DNA: TGCAGTGCTAGTAGAGCAGTCGAGCAGTACTTC.